This TCR beta chain was found in a study of blood T cells in healthy people across ages. Points from the study as a whole: TCR beta diversity, measured per million T cells, fell in a roughly linear way with age.

Germline V gene sequence: CDR1 SNHLY, CDR2 FYNNEI. The CDR3 loop spans 12 amino acids. This clonotype was found a few times. Its antigen is still unknown. Primed by a sample-barcoded 5' primer and a J-beta primer mix, a second PCR proceeded for 7 to 11 cycles. Each cDNA was tagged by a template-switch adaptor containing 12 random nucleotides. TCRdb analysed the 5' RACE reads with MiXCR anew, one entry per CDR3 protein. This sample yields about 770,000 distinct CDR3 sequences, of which approximately 44% are seen a single time; roughly 18% belongs to the top ten. The source material was blood. The rearrangement links TRBV2 to TRBJ2-5, with 9 bases matching TRBD1. The J call may be in error: the DNA end matches TRBJ2-7 better. The receptor comes from a man aged 60 to 69 in good health. The CDR3 is CASHTGGSEQYF. CDR3 nucleotide sequence: TGTGCCAGCCACACAGGGGGCAGCGAGCAGTACTTC.